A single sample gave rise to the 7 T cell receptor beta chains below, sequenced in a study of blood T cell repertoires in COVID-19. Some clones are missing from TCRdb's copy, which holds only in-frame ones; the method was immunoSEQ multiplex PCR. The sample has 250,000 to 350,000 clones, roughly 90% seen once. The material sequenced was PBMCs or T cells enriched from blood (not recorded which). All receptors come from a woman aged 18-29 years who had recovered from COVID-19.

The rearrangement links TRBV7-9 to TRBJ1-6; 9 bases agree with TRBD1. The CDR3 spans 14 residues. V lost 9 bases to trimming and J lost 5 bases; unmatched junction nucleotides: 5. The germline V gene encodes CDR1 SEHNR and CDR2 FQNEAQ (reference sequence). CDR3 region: CARGQGDHNSPLHF. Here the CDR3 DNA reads TGTGCCAGGGGACAGGGTGATCATAATTCACCCCTCCACTTT.

CDR3 nucleotide sequence: TGTGCCAGCAGGGCTCCTGGGGGCGAGGGTGGCTACACCTTC. Encoded protein: CASRAPGGEGGYTF. The chain is built from TRBV25-1 and TRBJ1-2, with D tentatively TRBD1 (6 bases). The CDR3 length is 14 residues. Germline V gene sequence: CDR1 MGHDK, CDR2 SYGVNS. Trimming stripped 6 bases from V and 7 bases from J, with 18 bases between.

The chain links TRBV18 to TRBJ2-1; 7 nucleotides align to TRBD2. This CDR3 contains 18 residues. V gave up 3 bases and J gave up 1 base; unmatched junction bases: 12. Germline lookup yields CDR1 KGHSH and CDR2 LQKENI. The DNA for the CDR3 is TGTGCCAGCTCACCCCGAACGGGCGGGAGTTATTCCTACAATGAGCAGTTCTTC. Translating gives CASSPRTGGSYSYNEQFF.

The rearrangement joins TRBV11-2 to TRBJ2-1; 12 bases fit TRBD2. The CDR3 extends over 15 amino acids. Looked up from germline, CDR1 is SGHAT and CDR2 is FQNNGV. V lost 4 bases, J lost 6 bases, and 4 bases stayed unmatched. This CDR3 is CASSSRLAGVNEQFF. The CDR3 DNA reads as TGTGCCAGCAGCTCTAGACTAGCGGGAGTCAATGAGCAGTTCTTC.

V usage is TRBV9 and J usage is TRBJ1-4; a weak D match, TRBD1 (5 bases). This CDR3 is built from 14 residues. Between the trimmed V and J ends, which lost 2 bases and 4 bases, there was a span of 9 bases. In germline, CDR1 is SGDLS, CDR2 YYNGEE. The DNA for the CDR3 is TGTGCCAGCAGCGTTGGGGGGAATAATGAAAAACTGTTTTTT. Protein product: CASSVGGNNEKLFF.

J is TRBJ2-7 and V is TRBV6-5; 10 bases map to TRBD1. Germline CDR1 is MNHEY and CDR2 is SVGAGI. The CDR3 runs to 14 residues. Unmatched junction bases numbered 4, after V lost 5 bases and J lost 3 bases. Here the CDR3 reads CASSPTGGFYEQYF. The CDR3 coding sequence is TGTGCCAGCAGTCCGACAGGGGGCTTCTACGAGCAGTACTTC.

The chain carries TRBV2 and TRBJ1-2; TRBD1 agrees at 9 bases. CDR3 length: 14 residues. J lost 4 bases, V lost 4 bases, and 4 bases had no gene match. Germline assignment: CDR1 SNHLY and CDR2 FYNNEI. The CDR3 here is CASSGGQGGYGYTF. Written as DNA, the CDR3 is TGTGCCAGCAGTGGGGGACAGGGAGGCTATGGCTACACCTTC.